This T cell receptor (beta chain) stems from a study of early T cells in non-severe SARS-CoV-2 infection. Trimming took 3 bases from V and 0 from J; bases not matched to a gene: 1. CDR3 length equals 16 residues. Germline CDR1 reads DFQATT; CDR2 reads SNEGSKA (reference sequence). The table lists this clonotype with many counts. Unique molecular identifiers tagged individual cDNA molecules. TCRdb itself ran the 5' RACE reads through MiXCR, one entry per CDR3 protein. Counted here are some 29,000 distinct CDR3 sequences, less than 6.5% occurring once; the ten biggest clones make up approximately 5.7%. The sequence came from an adult who was a healthcare worker with PCR-confirmed SARS-CoV-2 infection or an uninfected control (not recorded which). Sequenced input: whole blood. The rearrangement joins TRBV20-1 to TRBJ2-1; 14 positions match TRBD2. CDR3 amino acids: CSASGTSGSSYNEQFF. The CDR3 DNA sequence: TGCAGTGCTAGCGGGACTAGCGGGAGCTCCTACAATGAGCAGTTCTTC.